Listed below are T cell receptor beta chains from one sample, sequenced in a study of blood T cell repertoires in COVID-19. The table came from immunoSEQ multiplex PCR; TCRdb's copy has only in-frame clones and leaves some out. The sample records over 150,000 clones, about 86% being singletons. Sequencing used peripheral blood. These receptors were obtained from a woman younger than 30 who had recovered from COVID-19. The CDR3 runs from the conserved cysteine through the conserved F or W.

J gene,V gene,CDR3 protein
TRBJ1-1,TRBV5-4,CASSGNRDLGRTEAFF
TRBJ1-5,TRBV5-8,CASSSGTGPNQPQHF
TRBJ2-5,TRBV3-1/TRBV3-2,CASSQEYGETQYF
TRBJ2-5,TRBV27,CASSLTAQETQYF
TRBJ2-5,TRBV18,CASSPLAGGRQETQYF
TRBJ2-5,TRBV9,CASSVGSGWETQYF
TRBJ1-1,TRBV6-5,CASRNIRDSEAFF
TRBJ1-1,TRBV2,CASRRRGDNTEAFF
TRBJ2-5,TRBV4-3,CASSQGAFQETQYF
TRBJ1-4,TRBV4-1,CASSQFRLTNEKLFF
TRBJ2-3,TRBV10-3,CAISESSGSTDTQYF
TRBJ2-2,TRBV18,CASSPKGASGELFF
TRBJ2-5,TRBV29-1,CSVTGTSGEETQYF
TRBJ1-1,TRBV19,CASSRAGGGRTEAFF
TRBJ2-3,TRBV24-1,CATSDLATSGREADTQYF
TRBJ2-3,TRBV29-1,CSVKNSHGASWITDTQYF
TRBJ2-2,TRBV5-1,CASSLSLAGVGGELFF
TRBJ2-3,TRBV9,CASTYGGEADTQYF
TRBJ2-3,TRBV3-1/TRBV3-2,CASSQRGSDTQYF
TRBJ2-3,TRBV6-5,CASSPGTSNTDTQYF
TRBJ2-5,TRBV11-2,CASSQRLRDQETQYF
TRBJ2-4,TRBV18,CASSLAGGPENIQYF
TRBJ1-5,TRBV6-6,CASSWTGGDQPQHF
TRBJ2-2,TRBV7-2,CASSLRDRVAGELFF
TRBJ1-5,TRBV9,CASSVTGASNQPQHF
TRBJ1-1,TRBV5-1,CASSWGQGNTEAFF
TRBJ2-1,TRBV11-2,CASSSSKAVFYNEQFF
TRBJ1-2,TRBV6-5,CASSYSIAFNYGYTF
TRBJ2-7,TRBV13,CASSPLDRGYEQYF
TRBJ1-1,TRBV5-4,CASSLAPVNTEAFF
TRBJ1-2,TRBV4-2,CASSQEQGGRYGYTF
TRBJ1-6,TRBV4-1,CASSRGPVSYNSPLHF
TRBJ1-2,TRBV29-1,CSVTDRGWDGYTF
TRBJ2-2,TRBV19,CASSIGGGSTGELFF
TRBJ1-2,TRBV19,CASNRDPNYGYTF
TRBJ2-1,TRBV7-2,CASSPTGSGNEQFF
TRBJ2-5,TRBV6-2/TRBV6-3,CASSWRGGYQETQYF
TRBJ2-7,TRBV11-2,CASSLDPSSYEQYF
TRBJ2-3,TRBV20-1,CSAPRADTQYF
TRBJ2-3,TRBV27,CASSFYGTSGTSSTDTQYF
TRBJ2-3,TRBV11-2,CASSPHVRGEPTDTQYF
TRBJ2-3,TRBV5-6,CASSSAGDRYTQYF
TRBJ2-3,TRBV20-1,CSASPAGTSAYTDTQYF
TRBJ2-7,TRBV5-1,CASSLVSGMNEQYF
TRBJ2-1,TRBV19,CASRLGQGNYNEQFF
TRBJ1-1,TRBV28,CASSSWTGGYTEAFF
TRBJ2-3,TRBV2,CASSRTSGTDTQYF
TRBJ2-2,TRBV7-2,CASSLNFWGDGTGELFF
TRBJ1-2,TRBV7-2,CASSVLTGFSYGYTF
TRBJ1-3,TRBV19,CASSIRYSGNTIYF
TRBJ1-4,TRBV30,CAWSPGQMATNEKLFF
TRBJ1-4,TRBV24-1,CATSAGTGGFETNEKLFF
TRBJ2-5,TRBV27,CASSRQLGDTQYF
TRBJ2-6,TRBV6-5,CASSQGGGANVLTF
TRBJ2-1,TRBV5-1,CAPRSGGGGISYNEQFF
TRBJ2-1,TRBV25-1,CASSESVLIYEQFF
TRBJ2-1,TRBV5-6,CASSRGLAGLLSNEQFF
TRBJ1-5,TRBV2,CASSEGVGLKPQHF
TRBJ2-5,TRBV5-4,CASSSRYPSAVEQYF